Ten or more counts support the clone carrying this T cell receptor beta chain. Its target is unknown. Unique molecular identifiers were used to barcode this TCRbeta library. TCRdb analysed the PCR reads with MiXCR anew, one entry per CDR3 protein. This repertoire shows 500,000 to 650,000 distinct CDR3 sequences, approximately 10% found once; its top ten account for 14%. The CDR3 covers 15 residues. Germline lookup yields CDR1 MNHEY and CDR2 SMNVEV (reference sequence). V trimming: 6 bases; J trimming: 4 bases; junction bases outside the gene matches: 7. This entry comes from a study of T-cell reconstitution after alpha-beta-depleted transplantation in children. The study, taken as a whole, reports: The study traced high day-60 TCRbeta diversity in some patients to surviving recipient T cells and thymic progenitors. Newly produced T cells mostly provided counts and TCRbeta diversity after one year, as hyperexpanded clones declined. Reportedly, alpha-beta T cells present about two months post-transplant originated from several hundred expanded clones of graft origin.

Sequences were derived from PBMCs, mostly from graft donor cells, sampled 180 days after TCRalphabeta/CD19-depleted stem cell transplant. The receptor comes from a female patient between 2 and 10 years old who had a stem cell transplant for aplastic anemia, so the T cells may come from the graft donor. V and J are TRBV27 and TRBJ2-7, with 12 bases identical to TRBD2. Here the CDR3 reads CASSLAGGPNYEQYV. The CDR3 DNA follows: TGTGCCAGCAGCCTAGCGGGAGGGCCCAATTACGAGCAGTACGTC.